The source of this TCR beta chain is a study of blood T cell repertoires in COVID-19. Some clones are missing from TCRdb's copy, which holds only in-frame ones; the method was immunoSEQ multiplex PCR. The sample shows about 120,000 clones, approximately 87% of them seen only once. V lost 0 bases and J lost 1; bases outside the gene matches: 7. Per germline, CDR1 SGHDT and CDR2 YYEEEE. The CDR3 runs 16 residues. The TCR sequence derives from a man aged 25-45 years with acute or convalescent COVID-19. The chain uses TRBV5-6 and TRBJ2-7; 7 nucleotides match TRBD2. Sequenced sample: peripheral blood. The CDR3 DNA reads TGTGCCAGCAGCTTGGCCAGCGGGGTCCTATCCTACGAGCAGTACTTC. It codes for CASSLASGVLSYEQYF.